This paragraph covers one T cell receptor (beta chain) sequence. The J segment lost 9 bases and the V segment lost 0 bases, leaving 7 bases of the junction unmatched. Per the germline V gene, CDR1 is GTSNPN and CDR2 is SVGIG (reference sequence). This CDR3 has 14 residues. Then a second PCR, running roughly 7 to 11 cycles, was carried out with a sample-barcoded 5' primer and a J-beta primer mix. Using its own MiXCR run on the 5' RACE reads, TCRdb lists one record per CDR3 protein. The sample consists of about 1 million distinct CDR3 sequences, more than 40% of them appearing once. The sample originates from a study of blood T cells in healthy people across ages.

This rearrangement joins TRBV30 to TRBJ2-1; 8 bases are shared with TRBD2. The sequenced sample was blood. The TCR sequence derives from a woman aged 60 to 75 in good health. CDR3 loop: CAWSVRGLGVEQFF. The DNA of the CDR3 is TGTGCCTGGAGTGTACGGGGACTAGGGGTTGAGCAGTTCTTC.